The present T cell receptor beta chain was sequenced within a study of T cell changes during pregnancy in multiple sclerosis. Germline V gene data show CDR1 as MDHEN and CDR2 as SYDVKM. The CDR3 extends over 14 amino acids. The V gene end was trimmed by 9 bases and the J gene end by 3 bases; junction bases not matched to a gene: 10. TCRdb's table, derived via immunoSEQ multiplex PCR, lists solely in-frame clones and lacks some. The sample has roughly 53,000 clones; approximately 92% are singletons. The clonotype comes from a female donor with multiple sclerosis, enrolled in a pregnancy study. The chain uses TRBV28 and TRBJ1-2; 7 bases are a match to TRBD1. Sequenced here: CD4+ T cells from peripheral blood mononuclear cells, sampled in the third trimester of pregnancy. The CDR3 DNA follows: TGTGCCAGTAGAGGGGGCGCAAATGACTATGGCTACACCTTC. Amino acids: CASRGGANDYGYTF.